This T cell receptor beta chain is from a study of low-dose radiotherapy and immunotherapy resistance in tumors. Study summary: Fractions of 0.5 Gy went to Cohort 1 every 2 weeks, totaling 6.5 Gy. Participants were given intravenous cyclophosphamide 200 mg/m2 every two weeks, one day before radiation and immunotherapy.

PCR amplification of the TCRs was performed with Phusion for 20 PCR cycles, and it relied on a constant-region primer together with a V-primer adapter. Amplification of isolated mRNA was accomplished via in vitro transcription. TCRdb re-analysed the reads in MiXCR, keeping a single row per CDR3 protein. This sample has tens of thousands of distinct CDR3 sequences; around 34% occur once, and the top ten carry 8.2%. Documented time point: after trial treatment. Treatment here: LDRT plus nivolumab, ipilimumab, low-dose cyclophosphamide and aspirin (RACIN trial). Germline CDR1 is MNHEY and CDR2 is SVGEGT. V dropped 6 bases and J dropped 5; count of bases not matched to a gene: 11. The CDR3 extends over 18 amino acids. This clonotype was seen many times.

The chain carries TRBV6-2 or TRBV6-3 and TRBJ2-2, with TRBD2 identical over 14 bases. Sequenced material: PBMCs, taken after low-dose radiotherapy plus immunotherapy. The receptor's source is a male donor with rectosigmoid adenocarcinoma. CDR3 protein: CASSQSGLAGVHTGELFF. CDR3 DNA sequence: TGTGCCAGCAGCCAATCGGGACTAGCGGGAGTGCATACCGGGGAGCTGTTTTTT.